Below, one T cell receptor beta chain is given with its context. This sample is drawn from a study of blood T cell repertoires in COVID-19. Study background: From the United States, Italy and Spain came samples of acute and convalescent COVID-19. PBMCs, B-cell-depleted T cells, or T cells were the source of the cDNA or gDNA that made up the material.

The CDR3 is 17 amino acids. CDR1 is SGHDN and CDR2 is FVKESK in the germline V gene. The germline V and J ends were trimmed by 4 bases and 5 bases, with 21 bases remaining between them. Per the original data handling: The assay estimated nucleated cells by amplifying reference gene primers. Here immunoSEQ multiplex PCR was the method, and the copy in TCRdb shows in-frame clones only, minus some. V, J and clone size are those of that table, while D and trimming were read from the DNA. The sample carries about 270,000 clones, roughly 85% recorded once. The receptor comes from a woman under 30 with acute or convalescent COVID-19. V and J are TRBV14 and TRBJ2-1, with D perhaps TRBD1 (5 bases). The sample comprised peripheral blood. The CDR3 DNA follows: TGTGCCAGCAGCCCTGGTTGGGGCCTTAAAGAAAACAATGAGCAGTTCTTC. This encodes CASSPGWGLKENNEQFF.